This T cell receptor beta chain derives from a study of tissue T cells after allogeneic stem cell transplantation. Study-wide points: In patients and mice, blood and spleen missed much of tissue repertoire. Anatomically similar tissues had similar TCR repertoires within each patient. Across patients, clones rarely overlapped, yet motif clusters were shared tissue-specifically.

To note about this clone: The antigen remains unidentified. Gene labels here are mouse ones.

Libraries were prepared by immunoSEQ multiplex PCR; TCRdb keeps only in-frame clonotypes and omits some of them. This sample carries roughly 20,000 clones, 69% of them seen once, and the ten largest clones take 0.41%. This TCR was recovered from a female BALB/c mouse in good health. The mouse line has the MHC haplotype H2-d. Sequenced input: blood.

The sequenced part of the CDR3 DNA is TGTGCCAGCAGCCAAGGGCAGCCAAACACAGAAGTCTTC. It encodes CASSQGQPNTEVF. The whole CDR3 reads CASSQGQPNTEVFF. The V and J genes are TRBV5 and TRBJ1-1, with no clear D. Coverage ceases 1 residue before the CDR3 finishes, and the germline J gene fills in the end. From germline, CDR1 is LGHNA and CDR2 YNLKQL (reference sequence). Between the trimmed V and J ends, which lost 1 base and 0 bases, there was a span of 6 bases. The CDR3 has 14 residues.